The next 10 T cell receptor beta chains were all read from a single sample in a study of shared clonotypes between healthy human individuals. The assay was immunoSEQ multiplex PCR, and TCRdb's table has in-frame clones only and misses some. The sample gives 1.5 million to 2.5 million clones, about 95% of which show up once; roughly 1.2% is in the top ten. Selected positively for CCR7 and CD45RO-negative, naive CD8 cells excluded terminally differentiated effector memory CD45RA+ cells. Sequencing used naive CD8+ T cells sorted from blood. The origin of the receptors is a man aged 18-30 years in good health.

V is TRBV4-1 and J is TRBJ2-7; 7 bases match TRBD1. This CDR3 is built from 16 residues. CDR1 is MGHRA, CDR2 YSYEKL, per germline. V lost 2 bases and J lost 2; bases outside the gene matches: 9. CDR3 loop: CASSQLLTGDTYEQYF. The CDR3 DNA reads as TGCGCCAGCAGCCAACTCCTTACAGGGGACACCTACGAGCAGTACTTC.

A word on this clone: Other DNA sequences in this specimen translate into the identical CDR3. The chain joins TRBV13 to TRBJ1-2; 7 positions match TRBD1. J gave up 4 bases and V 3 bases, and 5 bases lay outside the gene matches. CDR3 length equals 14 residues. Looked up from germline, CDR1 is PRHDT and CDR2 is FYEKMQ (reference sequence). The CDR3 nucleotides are TGTGCCAGCAGCTTGGGCAGGGGGACCTATGGCTACACCTTC. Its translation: CASSLGRGTYGYTF.

CDR3 coding DNA: TGTGCCAGCAGTTACGGGACTCGAGGGAATGAGCAGTTCTTC. Translating gives CASSYGTRGNEQFF. This chain connects TRBV6-5 to TRBJ2-1; maybe TRBD2 (6 bases). CDR1 and CDR2 (germline): MNHEY, SVGAGI. This CDR3 is built from 14 residues. Trimming took 2 bases from V and 7 from J, leaving 12 bases between them.

CDR3 sequence reads: CASSPDGYNSPLHF. The CDR3, as DNA: TGCGCCAGCAGCCCGGACGGATATAATTCACCCCTCCACTTT. The J gene is TRBJ1-6, the V gene TRBV5-1; D is undetermined. With 4 bases removed from V and 4 bases from J, the gap between germline ends came to 9 bases. CDR1 is SGHRS and CDR2 is YFSETQ in the germline V gene. CDR3 length equals 14 residues.

The DNA for the CDR3 is TGCGCCAGCAGCCAAAGTAGGTCGGGAGATAATTCACCCCTCCACTTT. It specifies CASSQSRSGDNSPLHF. The gene calls are TRBV4-1 and TRBJ1-6, with D unresolved. The CDR3 covers 16 residues. V lost 2 bases and J 5 bases, leaving 13 bases between the germline ends. CDR1 and CDR2 (germline): MGHRA, YSYEKL.

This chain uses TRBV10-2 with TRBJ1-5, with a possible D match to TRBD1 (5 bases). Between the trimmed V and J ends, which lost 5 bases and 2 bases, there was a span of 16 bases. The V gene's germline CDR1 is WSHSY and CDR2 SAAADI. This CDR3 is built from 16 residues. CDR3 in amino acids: CASSPMGGSGNQPQHF. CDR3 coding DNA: TGCGCCAGCAGTCCAATGGGGGGGTCGGGCAATCAGCCCCAGCATTTT.

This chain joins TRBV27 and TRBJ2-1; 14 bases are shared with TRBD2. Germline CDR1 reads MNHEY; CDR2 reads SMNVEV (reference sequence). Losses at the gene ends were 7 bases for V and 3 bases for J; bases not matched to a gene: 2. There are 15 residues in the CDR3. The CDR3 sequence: CASTGLAGVYNEQFF. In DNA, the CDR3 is TGTGCCAGCACGGGACTAGCGGGAGTCTACAATGAGCAGTTCTTC.

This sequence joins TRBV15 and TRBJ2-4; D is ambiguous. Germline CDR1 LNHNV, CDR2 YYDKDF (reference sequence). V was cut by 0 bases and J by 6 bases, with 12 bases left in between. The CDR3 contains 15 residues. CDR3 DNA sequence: TGTGCCACCAGCAGAGAAAGTGGGGTTGGAAACATTCAGTACTTC. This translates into CATSRESGVGNIQYF.

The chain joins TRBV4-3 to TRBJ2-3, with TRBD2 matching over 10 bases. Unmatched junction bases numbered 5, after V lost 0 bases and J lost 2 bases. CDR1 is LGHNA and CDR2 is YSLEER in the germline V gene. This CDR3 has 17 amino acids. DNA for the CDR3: TGCGCCAGCAGCCAAGATGTAGCGGGAGGCGCCACAGATACGCAGTATTTT. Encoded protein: CASSQDVAGGATDTQYF.

DNA of the CDR3: TGTGCCACCCGACCGACTAGCGGGGGTACCGGGGAGCTGTTTTTT. As protein: CATRPTSGGTGELFF. The chain is built from TRBV28 and TRBJ2-2; 12 nucleotides agree with TRBD2. The V gene's germline CDR1 is MDHEN and CDR2 SYDVKM. This CDR3 spans 15 amino acids. V lost 10 bases to trimming and J lost 5 bases; unmatched junction nucleotides: 8. Looking up the rest from reference TRBV28 and TRBJ2-2 gives the full variable domain: DVKVTQSSRYLVKRTGEKVFLECVQDMDHENMFWYRQDPGLGLRLIYFSYDVKMKEKGDIPEGYSVSREKKERFSLILESASTNQTSMYLCATRPTSGGTGELFFGEGSRLTVL.